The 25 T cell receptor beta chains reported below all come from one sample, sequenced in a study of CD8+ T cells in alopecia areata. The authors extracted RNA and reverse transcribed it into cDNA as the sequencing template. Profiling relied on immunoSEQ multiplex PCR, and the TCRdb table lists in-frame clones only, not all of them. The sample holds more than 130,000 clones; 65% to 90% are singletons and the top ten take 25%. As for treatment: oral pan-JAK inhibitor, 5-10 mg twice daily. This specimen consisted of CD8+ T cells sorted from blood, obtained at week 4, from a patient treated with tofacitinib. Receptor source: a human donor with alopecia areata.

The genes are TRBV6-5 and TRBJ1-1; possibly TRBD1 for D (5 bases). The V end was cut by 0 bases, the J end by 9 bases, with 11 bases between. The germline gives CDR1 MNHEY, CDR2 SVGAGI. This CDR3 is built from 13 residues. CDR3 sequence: CASSYSKMGQAFF. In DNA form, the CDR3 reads TGTGCCAGCAGTTACTCGAAGATGGGGCAAGCTTTCTTT.

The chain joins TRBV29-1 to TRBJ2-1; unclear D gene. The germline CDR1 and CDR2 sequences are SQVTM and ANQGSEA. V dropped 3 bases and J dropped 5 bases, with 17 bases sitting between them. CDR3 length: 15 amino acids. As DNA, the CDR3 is TGCAGCGTTGACCCCAACAGCCCCCCTAACAATGAGCAGTTCTTC. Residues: CSVDPNSPPNNEQFF.

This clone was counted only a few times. CDR3 nucleotide sequence: TGTGCCAGCAGCCCCCCACTGGGGGTAGAGCAGTTCTTC. It yields the protein CASSPPLGVEQFF. The rearrangement links TRBV7-9 to TRBJ2-1; D is tentatively TRBD1 or TRBD2 (5 bases each). With 5 bases removed from V and 10 bases from J, the gap between germline ends came to 15 bases. The CDR3 extends over 13 amino acids. Germline CDR1 and CDR2: SEHNR and FQNEAQ (reference sequence).

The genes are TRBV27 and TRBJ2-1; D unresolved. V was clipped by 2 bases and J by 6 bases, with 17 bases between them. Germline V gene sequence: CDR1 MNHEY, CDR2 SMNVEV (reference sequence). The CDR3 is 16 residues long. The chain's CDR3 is CASSLSMGPKGNEQFF. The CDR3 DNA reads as TGTGCCAGCAGTTTAAGTATGGGCCCGAAAGGCAATGAGCAGTTCTTC.

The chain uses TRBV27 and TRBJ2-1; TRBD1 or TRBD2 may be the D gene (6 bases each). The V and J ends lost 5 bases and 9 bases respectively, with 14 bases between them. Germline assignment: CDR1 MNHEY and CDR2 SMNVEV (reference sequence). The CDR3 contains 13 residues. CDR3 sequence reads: CASSMNEGGEQFF. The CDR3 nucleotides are TGTGCCAGCAGTATGAATGAGGGGGGTGAGCAGTTCTTC.

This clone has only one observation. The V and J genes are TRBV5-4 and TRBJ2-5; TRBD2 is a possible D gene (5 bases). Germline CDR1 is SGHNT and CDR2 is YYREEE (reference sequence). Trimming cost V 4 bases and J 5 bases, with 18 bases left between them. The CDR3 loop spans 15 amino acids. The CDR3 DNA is TGTGCCAGCAGCCGCGAGGTGGGAGTTCTGGAGACCCAGTACTTC. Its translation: CASSREVGVLETQYF.

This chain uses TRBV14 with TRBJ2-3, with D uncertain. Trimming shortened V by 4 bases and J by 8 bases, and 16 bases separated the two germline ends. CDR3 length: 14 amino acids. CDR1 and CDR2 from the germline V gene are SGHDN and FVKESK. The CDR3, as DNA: TGTGCCAGCAGCCCCGTTTTTATGTCCGTTACGCAGTATTTT. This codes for CASSPVFMSVTQYF.

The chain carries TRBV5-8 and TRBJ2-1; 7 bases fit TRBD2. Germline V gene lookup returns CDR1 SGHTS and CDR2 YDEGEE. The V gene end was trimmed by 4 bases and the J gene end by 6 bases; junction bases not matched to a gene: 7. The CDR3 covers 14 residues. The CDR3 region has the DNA TGTGCCAGCAGCCAAGGACTAGTAGGCAATGAGCAGTTCTTC. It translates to CASSQGLVGNEQFF. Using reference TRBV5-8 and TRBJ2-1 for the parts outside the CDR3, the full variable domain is EAGVTQSPTHLIKTRGQQATLRCSPISGHTSVYWYQQALGLGLQFLLWYDEGEERNRGNFPPRFSGRQFPNYSSELNVNALELEDSALYLCASSQGLVGNEQFFGPGTRLTVL.

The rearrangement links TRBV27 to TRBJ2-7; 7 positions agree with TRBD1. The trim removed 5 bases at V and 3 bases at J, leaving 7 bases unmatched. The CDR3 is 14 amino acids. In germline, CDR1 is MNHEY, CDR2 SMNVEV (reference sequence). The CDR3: CASSRSGTVYEQYF. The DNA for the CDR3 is TGTGCCAGCAGTCGATCAGGGACAGTCTACGAGCAGTACTTC.

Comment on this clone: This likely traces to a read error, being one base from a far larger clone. The CDR3 region has the DNA TGTGCCAGCAGCTCCTACCAGGTATCGGACAATGAGCAGTTCTTC. Translated: CASSSYQVSDNEQFF. V and J are TRBV7-9 and TRBJ2-1, with D uncertain. Trimming cost V 4 bases and J 5 bases, with 15 bases left between them. The CDR3 is 15 residues long. The germline V gene has CDR1 SEHNR and CDR2 FQNEAQ (reference sequence).

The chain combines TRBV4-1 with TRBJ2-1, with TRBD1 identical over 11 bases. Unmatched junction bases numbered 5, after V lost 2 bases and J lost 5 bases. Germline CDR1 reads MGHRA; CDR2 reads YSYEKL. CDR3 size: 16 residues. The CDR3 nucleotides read TGCGCCAGCAGCCAACCGGACAGGGGGCGGGACAATGAGCAGTTCTTC. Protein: CASSQPDRGRDNEQFF.

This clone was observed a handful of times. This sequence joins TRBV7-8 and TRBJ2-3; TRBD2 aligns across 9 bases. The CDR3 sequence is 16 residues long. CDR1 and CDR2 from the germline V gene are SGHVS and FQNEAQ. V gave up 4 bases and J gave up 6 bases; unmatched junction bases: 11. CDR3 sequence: CASSSRPPAGGDTQYF. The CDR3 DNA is TGTGCCAGCAGCTCCAGACCCCCGGCGGGGGGGGATACGCAGTATTTT.

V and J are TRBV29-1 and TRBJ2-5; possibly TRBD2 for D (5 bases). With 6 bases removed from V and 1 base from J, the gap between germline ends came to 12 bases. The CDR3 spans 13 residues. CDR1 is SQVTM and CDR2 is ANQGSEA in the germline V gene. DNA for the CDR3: TGCAGCGTCGACCGGGGATTCCAAGAGACCCAGTACTTC. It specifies CSVDRGFQETQYF. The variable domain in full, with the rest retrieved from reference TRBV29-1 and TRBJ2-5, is SAVISQKPSRDICQRGTSLTIQCQVDSQVTMMFWYRQQPGQSLTLIATANQGSEATYESGFVIDKFPISRPNLTFSTLTVSNMSPEDSSIYLCSVDRGFQETQYFGPGTRLLVL.

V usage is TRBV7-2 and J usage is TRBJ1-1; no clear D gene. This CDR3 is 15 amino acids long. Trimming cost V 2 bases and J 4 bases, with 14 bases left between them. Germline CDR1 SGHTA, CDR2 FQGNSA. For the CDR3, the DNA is TGTGCCAGCAGCTTAATTTTAGGATTCGGCACTGAAGCTTTCTTT. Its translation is CASSLILGFGTEAFF.

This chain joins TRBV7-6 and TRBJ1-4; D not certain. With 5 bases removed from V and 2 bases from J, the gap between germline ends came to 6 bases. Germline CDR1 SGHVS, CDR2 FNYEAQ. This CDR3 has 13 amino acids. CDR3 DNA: TGTGCCAGCAGCATCGTTACTAATGAAAAACTGTTTTTT. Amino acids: CASSIVTNEKLFF.

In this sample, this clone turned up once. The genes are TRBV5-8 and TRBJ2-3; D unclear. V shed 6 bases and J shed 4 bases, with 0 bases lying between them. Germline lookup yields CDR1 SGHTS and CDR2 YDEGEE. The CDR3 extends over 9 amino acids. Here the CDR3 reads CASTDTQYF. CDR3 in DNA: TGTGCCAGCACAGATACGCAGTATTTT.

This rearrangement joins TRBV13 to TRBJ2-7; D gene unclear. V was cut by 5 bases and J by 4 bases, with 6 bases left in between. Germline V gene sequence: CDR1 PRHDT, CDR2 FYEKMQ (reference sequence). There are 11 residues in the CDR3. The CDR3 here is CASSARYEQYF. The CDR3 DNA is TGTGCCAGCAGCGCCCGTTACGAGCAGTACTTC.

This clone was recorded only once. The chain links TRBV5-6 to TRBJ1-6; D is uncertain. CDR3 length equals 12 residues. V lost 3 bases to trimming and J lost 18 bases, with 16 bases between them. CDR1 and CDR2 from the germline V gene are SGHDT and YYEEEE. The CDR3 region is CASSSGGVIPHF. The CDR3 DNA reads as TGTGCCAGCAGCTCGGGCGGCGTGATCCCCCACTTT. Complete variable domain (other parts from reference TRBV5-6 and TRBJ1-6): DAGVTQSPTHLIKTRGQQVTLRCSPKSGHDTVSWYQQALGQGPQFIFQYYEEEERQRGNFPDRFSGHQFPNYSSELNVNALLLGDSALYLCASSSGGVIPHFGNGTRLTVT.

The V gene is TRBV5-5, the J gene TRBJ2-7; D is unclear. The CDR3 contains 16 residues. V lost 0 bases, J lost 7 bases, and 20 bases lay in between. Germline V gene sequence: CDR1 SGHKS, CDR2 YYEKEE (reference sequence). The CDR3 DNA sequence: TGTGCCAGCAGCTTGGAAGAGGTGTTCTATTCGAGGGAGCAGTACTTC. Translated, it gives CASSLEEVFYSREQYF.

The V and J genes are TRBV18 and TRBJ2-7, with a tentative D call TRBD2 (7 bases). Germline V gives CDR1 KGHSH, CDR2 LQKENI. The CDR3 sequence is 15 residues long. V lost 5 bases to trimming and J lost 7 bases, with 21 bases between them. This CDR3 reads CASSSPGGAEGEQYF. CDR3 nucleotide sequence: TGTGCCAGCTCATCCCCGGGGGGCGCAGAGGGGGAGCAGTACTTC.

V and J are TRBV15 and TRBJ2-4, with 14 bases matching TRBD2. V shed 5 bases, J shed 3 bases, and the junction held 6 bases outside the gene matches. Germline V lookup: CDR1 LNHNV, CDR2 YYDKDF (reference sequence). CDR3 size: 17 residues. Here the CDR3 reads CATSATSGGADKNIQYF. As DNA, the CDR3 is TGTGCCACCAGCGCGACTAGCGGGGGGGCGGACAAAAACATTCAGTACTTC.

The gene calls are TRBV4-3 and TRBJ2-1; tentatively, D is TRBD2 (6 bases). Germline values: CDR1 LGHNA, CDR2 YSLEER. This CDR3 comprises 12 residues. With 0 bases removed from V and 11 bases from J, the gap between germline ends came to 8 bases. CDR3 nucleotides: TGCGCCAGCAGCCAAGAGCGGGGCCAGCAGTTCTTC. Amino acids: CASSQERGQQFF.

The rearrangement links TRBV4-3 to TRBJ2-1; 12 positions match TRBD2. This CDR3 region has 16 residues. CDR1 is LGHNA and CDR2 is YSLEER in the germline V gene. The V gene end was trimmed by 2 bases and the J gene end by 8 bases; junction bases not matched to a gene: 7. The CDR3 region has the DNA TGCGCCAGCAGCCAAATCACTAGCGGGGGGCGGGATGAGCAGTTCTTC. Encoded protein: CASSQITSGGRDEQFF.

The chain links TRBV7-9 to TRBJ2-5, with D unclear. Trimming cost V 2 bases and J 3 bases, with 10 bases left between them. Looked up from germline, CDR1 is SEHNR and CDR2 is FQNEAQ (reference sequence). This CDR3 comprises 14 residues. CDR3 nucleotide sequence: TGTGCCAGCAGCTTACCTACGACGGAAGAGACCCAGTACTTC. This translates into CASSLPTTEETQYF.

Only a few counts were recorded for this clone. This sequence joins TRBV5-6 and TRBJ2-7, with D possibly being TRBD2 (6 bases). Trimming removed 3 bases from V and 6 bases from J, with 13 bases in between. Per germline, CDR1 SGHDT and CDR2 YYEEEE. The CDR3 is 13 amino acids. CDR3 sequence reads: CASSYGTLSEQYF. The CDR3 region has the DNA TGTGCCAGCAGCTACGGGACTCTTAGCGAGCAGTACTTC. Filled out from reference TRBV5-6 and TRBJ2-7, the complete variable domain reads DAGVTQSPTHLIKTRGQQVTLRCSPKSGHDTVSWYQQALGQGPQFIFQYYEEEERQRGNFPDRFSGHQFPNYSSELNVNALLLGDSALYLCASSYGTLSEQYFGPGTRLTVT.